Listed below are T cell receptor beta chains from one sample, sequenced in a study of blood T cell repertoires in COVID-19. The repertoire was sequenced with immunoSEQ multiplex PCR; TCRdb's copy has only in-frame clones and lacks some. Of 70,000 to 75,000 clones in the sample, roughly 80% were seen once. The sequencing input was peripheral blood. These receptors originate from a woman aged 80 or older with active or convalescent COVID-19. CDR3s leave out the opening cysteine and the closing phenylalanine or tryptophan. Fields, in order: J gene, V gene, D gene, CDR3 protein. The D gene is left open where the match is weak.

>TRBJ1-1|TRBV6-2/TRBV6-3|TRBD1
ASSYKGADTEAF
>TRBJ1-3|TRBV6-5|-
ASSQQFSGRNTIY
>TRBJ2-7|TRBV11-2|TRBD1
ASSLTGDHEQY
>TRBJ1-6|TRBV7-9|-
ASSPPNSYNSPLH
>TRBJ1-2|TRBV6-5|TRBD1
ASRGQGGGYT
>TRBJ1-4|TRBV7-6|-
ASSLGRDFLVATNEKLF
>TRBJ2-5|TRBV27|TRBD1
ASSSGTGGLETQY
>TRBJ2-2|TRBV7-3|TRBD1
ASSPGSGTGSAGELF
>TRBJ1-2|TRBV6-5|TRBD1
ASKYQGGGYT
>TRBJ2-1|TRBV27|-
ASSRGPGAFSNEQF
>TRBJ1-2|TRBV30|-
AWTPGGWIYGYT
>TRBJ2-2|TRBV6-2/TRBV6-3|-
ASSYVRGAGTGELF
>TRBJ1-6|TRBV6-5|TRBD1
ASSYLQGLGNSPLH
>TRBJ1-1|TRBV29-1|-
SATPLGRTNTEAF
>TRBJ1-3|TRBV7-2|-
ASSLVLIAGDGNTIY
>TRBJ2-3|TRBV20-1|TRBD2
SASFSGGEADTQY
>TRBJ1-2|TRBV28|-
ASSFRVHGYT
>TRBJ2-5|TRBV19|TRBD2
ASKRGDVLQETQY
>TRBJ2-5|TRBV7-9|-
ASSLQKQETQY
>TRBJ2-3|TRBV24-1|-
ATSEAGYFDTQY
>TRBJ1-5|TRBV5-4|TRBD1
ASSFQGGNQPQH
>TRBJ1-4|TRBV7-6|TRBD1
ASSYGQGTNEKLF
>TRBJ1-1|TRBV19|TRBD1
ASSRSRDRVEGAF
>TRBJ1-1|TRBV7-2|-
ASSLGTALNEAF
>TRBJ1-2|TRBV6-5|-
ASIPTGTYGYT
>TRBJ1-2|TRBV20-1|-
SAIVGYGYT
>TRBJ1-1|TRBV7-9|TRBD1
ASSSKGQGTEAF
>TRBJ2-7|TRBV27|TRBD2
ASSARLASSYEQY
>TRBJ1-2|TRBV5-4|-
ASNFGGGGYGYT
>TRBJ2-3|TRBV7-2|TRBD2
ASSLVAGAYTDTQY
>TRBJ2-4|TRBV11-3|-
ASSSRTKAKNIQY
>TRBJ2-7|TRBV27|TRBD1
ASSLNRGLRSYEQY
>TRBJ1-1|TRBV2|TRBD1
ASSPTGGPNTEAF
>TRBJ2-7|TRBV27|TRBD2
ASRRVGGPNKYEQY
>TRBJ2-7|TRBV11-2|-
ASSLAFTGIGEQY
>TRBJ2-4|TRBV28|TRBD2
ASSQPGTSGSLAKNIQY
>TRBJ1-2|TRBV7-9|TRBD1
ASSLARITGGYGYT
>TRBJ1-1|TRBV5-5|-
ASSLIMGRMNTEAF
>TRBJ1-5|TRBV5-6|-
ASSFGENQPQH
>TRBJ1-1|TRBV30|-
AWSSTGLTEAF
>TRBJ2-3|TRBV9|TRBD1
ASSVDGRGRIDTQY
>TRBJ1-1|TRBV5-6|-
ASSPPGGTEAF
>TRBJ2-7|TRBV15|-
ATSRDRLDEQY
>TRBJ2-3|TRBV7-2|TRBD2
ASSYRPSGGTDTQY
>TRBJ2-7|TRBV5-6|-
ASSGLRTNFEQY